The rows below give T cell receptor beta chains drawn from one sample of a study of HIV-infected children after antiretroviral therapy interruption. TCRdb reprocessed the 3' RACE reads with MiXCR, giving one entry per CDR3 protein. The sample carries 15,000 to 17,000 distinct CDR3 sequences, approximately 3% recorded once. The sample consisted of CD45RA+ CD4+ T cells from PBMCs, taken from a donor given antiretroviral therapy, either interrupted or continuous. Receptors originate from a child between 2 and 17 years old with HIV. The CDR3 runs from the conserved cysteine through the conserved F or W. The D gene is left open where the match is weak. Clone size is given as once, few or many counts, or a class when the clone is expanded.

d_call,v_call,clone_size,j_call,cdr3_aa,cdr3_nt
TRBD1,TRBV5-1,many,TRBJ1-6,CASSLVTGRDSPLHF,TGCGCCAGCAGCTTGGTGACAGGGCGAGATTCACCCCTCCACTTT
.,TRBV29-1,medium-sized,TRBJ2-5,CSGQSGPGSTTQYF,TGCAGCGGACAGAGTGGGCCCGGATCGACGACCCAGTACTTC
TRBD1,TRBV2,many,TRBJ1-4,CASRDREEKLFF,TGTGCCAGCAGGGACAGGGAAGAAAAACTGTTTTTT
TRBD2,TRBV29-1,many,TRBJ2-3,CSVEGLAGGHGDTQYF,TGCAGCGTTGAAGGACTAGCGGGGGGGCATGGAGATACGCAGTATTTT
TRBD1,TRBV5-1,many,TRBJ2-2,CASSARTGEGGELFF,TGCGCCAGCAGCGCCCGGACAGGGGAAGGCGGGGAGCTGTTTTTT
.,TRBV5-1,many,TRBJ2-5,CASSFRRAVGETQYF,TGCGCCAGCAGCTTTCGACGGGCGGTGGGCGAGACCCAGTACTTC
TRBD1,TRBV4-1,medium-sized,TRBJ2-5,CASSQDRDRGQDTQYF,TGTGCCAGCAGCCAAGACCGGGACAGGGGGCAAGACACCCAGTACTTT
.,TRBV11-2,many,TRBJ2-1,CASSMAGAYNEQFF,TGTGCCAGCTCTATGGCAGGGGCATACAATGAGCAGTTCTTC
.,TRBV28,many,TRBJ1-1,CASSLSPGNTEAFF,TGTGCCAGCAGTTTATCACCAGGGAACACTGAAGCTTTCTTT
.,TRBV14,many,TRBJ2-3,CASRHLGDTQYF,TGTGCCAGCAGACACCTTGGGGATACGCAGTATTTT
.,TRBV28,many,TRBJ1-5,CASRSGQGVQPQHF,TGTGCCAGCAGATCGGGACAAGGGGTACAGCCCCAGCATTTT
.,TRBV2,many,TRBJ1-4,CASTSDEKLFF,TGTGCCAGTACTTCCGATGAAAAACTGTTTTTT